This T cell receptor beta chain was sequenced during a study of blood T cell repertoires in COVID-19. TCRdb's copy holds only in-frame clones and misses some; the assay was immunoSEQ multiplex PCR. The sample lists under 200,000 clones; 88% were seen once. The CDR3 sequence is 15 residues long. Germline values: CDR1 LNHDA, CDR2 SQIVND (reference sequence). The V gene end was trimmed by 3 bases and the J gene end by 1 base; junction bases not matched to a gene: 5. This sequence was found in a man aged 18 to 29 with active or convalescent COVID-19. The chain has TRBV19 and TRBJ2-7; 8 bases are a match to TRBD2. The sequenced sample was peripheral blood. CDR3 protein: CASSIQASGSYEQYF. In nucleotides, the CDR3 is TGTGCCAGTAGTATTCAGGCTAGCGGGTCCTACGAGCAGTACTTC.